Following are 10 T cell receptor beta chains from one sample sequenced in a study of cytomegalovirus exposure and HLA in healthy donors. Using immunoSEQ multiplex PCR, the repertoire was profiled, and TCRdb retains in-frame clones only, with some absent. The data contain about 56,000 clones, around 90% of them singletons. The sequenced material came from PBMCs. The receptors originated from a man aged 18 to 30 in good health and CMV-seronegative.

V is TRBV5-5 and J is TRBJ2-3; TRBD2 matches at 11 bases. Germline V CDR1 and CDR2: SGHKS, YYEKEE (reference sequence). The V and J ends lost 4 bases and 4 bases, in that order; junction bases with no gene match: 5. The CDR3 is 15 amino acids. CDR3 sequence reads: CASSQGLAEADTQYF. The CDR3 nucleotides read TGTGCCAGCAGCCAGGGACTAGCGGAGGCAGATACGCAGTATTTT. Full variable domain (outside the CDR3, taken from reference TRBV5-5 and TRBJ2-3): DAGVTQSPTHLIKTRGQQVTLRCSPISGHKSVSWYQQVLGQGPQFIFQYYEKEERGRGNFPDRFSARQFPNYSSELNVNALLLGDSALYLCASSQGLAEADTQYFGPGTRLTVL.

The rearrangement uses TRBV5-1 and TRBJ2-7; 11 bases fit TRBD2. The CDR3 sequence is 17 residues long. The germline V gene has CDR1 SGHRS and CDR2 YFSETQ. V was clipped by 2 bases and J by 5 bases; unmatched bases: 12. The CDR3 region is CASSFLGLAGGEHEQYF. In DNA form, the CDR3 reads TGCGCCAGCAGCTTTTTAGGGCTAGCGGGAGGAGAACACGAGCAGTACTTC.

The chain carries TRBV2 and TRBJ2-7; maybe TRBD1 (5 bases). Germline V lookup: CDR1 SNHLY, CDR2 FYNNEI. V was trimmed by 11 bases and J by 3 bases, leaving 20 bases between them. CDR3 length: 14 residues. The chain's CDR3 is CADSNWGGVYEQYF. The CDR3 DNA sequence: TGTGCCGACAGCAATTGGGGCGGAGTCTACGAGCAGTACTTC.

The chain employs TRBV4-3 and TRBJ2-1, with D tentatively TRBD2 (5 bases). V lost 1 base to trimming and J lost 8 bases, with 21 bases between them. Germline V gene data show CDR1 as LGHNA and CDR2 as YSLEER. The CDR3 length is 17 residues. DNA of the CDR3: TGCGCCAGCAGCCAAGTACCAAGGCTAGCATCTTTCGATGAGCAGTTCTTC. It specifies CASSQVPRLASFDEQFF.

The chain carries TRBV10-3 and TRBJ2-7, with TRBD2 identical over 7 bases. Germline lookup yields CDR1 ENHRY and CDR2 SYGVKD. CDR3 length: 16 residues. Trimming at V came to 1 base and at J to 0 bases, leaving 6 bases not matched to a gene. CDR3 sequence (DNA): TGTGCCATCAGTGAGTTGGAGCGGGATAACTCCTACGAGCAGTACTTC. Encoded protein: CAISELERDNSYEQYF.

This clone was counted once. The chain couples TRBV27 to TRBJ2-7; TRBD2 might be the D (6 bases). This CDR3 comprises 15 residues. With 3 bases removed from V and 4 bases from J, the gap between germline ends came to 16 bases. Per germline, CDR1 MNHEY and CDR2 SMNVEV (reference sequence). The CDR3 coding sequence is TGTGCCAGCAGTTTCGGGTCGGGAGCATTGTACGAGCAGTACTTC. Amino acids: CASSFGSGALYEQYF.

The J gene is TRBJ2-4, the V gene TRBV4-2; weak D call: TRBD2 (5 bases). CDR1 and CDR2 from the germline V gene are LGHNA and YNFKEQ. The V gene lost 1 base and the J gene lost 5 bases, with 9 bases spanning the gap. This CDR3 has 14 amino acids. The CDR3 region has the DNA TGTGCCAGCAGCCAAGTTATGGGAGAAAACATTCAGTACTTC. Its translation is CASSQVMGENIQYF.

This sequence joins TRBV29-1 and TRBJ1-1; tentatively, D is TRBD1 (5 bases). The CDR3 totals 13 residues. V lost 8 bases to trimming and J lost 3 bases, with 16 bases between them. CDR1 is SQVTM and CDR2 is ANQGSEA in the germline V gene. Here the CDR3 reads CSSTQGVYTEAFF. CDR3 nucleotide sequence: TGCAGCTCGACCCAGGGCGTATACACTGAAGCTTTCTTT.

The chain recombines TRBV27 with TRBJ2-7; 7 bases are a match to TRBD1. V lost 3 bases, J lost 0 bases, and 8 bases stayed unmatched. The CDR3 is 16 residues long. Germline-derived CDR1 and CDR2 are MNHEY and SMNVEV (reference sequence). CDR3 in amino acids: CASSFSLGDSSYEQYF. Here the CDR3 DNA reads TGTGCCAGCAGTTTTTCATTAGGGGACAGCTCCTACGAGCAGTACTTC.

The V gene is TRBV10-3, the J gene TRBJ1-4; 8 bases fit TRBD1. Germline CDR1 reads ENHRY; CDR2 reads SYGVKD. This CDR3 contains 13 residues. J was trimmed by 8 bases and V by 8 bases; bases with no gene match: 7. The CDR3 coding sequence is TGTGCCATCTCGGACAGGGCGGAGGAAAAACTGTTTTTT. Translation gives CAISDRAEEKLFF.